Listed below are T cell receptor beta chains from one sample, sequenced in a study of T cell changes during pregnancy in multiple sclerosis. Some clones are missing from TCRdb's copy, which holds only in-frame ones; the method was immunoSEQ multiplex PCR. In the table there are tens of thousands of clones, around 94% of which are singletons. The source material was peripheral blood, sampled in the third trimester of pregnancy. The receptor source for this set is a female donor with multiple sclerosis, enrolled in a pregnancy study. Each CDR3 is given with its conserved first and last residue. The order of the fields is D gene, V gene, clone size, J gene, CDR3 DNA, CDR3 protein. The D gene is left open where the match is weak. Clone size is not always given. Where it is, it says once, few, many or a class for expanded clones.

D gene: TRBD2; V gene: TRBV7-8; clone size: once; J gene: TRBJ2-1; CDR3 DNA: TGTGCCAGCAGCTTAGCGGCTAGCGGGAGGAGAAATGAGCAGTTCTTC; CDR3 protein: CASSLAASGRRNEQFF
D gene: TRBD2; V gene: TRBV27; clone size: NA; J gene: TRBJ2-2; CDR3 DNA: TGTGCCAGCAGTCCAGCCGCCTCCCTAGCGGGCGAGAACACCGGGGAGCTGTTTTTT; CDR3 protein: CASSPAASLAGENTGELFF
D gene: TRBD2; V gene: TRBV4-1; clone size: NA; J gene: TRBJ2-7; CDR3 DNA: TGCGCCAGCAGCCTTTCCTGGACTAGCGGGCTCTACGAGCAGTACTTC; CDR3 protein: CASSLSWTSGLYEQYF
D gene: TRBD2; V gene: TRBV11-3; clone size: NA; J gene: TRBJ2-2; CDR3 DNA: TGTGCCAGCAGCTTAACGCTCTGGACTAGCGGGTGGTCCACCGGGGAGCTGTTTTTT; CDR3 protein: CASSLTLWTSGWSTGELFF
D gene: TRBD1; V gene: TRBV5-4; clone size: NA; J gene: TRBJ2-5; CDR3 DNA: TGTGCCAGCAGCGAGAAACAGGGGCTTTACCAAGAGACCCAGTACTTC; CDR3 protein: CASSEKQGLYQETQYF
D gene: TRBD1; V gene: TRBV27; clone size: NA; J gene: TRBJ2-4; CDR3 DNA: TGTGCCAGCAGTTCATTACGGGACAGAGCCAAAAACATTCAGTACTTC; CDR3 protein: CASSSLRDRAKNIQYF
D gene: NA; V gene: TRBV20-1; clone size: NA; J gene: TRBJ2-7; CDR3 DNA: TGCAGTGCTGGTGAGGGCTACGAGCAGTACTTC; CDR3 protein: CSAGEGYEQYF
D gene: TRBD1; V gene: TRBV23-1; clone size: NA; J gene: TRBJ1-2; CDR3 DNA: TGCGCCGAGGGGGCCCCACTTCGGTATGGCTACACCTTC; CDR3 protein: CAEGAPLRYGYTF
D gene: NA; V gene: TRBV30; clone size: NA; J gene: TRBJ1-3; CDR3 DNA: TGTGCCTCGTCGACAGGAGGAGGAAACACCATATATTTT; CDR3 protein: CASSTGGGNTIYF
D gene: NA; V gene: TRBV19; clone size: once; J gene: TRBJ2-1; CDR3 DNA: TGTGCCAGTAGTATGGTAGTATACAATGAGCAGTTCTTC; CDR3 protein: CASSMVVYNEQFF
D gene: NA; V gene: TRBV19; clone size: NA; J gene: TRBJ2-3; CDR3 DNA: TGTGCCAGTAGTGTTGCGGGGACAGTCACAGATACGCAGTATTTT; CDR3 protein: CASSVAGTVTDTQYF
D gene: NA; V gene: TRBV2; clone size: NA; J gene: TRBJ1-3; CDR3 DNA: TGTGCCAGCAGTCGCGGCGTTCCCGGTGGCTCTGGAAACACCATATATTTT; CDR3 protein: CASSRGVPGGSGNTIYF
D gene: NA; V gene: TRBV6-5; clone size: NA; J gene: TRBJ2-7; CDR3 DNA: TGTGCCAGCAGTTACCTGGGCCAGCACTACGAGCAGTACTTC; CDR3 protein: CASSYLGQHYEQYF
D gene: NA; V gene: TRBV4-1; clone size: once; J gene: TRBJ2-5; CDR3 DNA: TGCGCCAGCAGCCAAGATGGTCTAGCGACATTGATAGAGACCCAGTACTTC; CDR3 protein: CASSQDGLATLIETQYF
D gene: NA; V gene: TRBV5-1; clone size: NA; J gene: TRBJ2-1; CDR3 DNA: TGCGCCAGCAGCCTGGGGGAGGACAATGAGCAGTTCTTC; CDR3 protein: CASSLGEDNEQFF
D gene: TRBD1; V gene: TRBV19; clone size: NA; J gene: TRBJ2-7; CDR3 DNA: TGTGCCAGTAGTCCGGACAGGGCCCGGGGTTACGAGCAGTACTTC; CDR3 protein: CASSPDRARGYEQYF
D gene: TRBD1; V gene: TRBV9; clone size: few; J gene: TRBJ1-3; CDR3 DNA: TGTGCCAGCAGCTCCCCGCGGGACAGTTTAGGAAACACCATATATTTT; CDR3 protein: CASSSPRDSLGNTIYF
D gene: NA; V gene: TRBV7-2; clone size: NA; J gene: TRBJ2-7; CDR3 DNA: TGTGCCAGCAGCTTAGCGGGGGGAATGGGCTACGAGCAGTACTTC; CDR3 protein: CASSLAGGMGYEQYF
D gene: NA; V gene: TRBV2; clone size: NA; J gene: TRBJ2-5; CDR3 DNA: TGTGCCAGCAGGAGGAGGGAGACCCAGTACTTC; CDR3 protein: CASRRRETQYF
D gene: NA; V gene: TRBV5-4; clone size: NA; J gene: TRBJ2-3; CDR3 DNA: TGTGCCAGCAGCTTGGCCGGAGGAGGCCCCCAGTATTTT; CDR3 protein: CASSLAGGGPQYF
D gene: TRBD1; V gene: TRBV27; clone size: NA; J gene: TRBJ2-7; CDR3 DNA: TGTGCCAGCAGTCCCCGGGACAGGGTTGACTACGAGCAGTACTTC; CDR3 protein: CASSPRDRVDYEQYF
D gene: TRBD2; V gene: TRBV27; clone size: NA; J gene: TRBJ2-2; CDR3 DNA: TGTGCCAGCAGTTTATCGACCCTAGCGGTGAACACCGGGGAGCTGTTTTTT; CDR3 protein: CASSLSTLAVNTGELFF
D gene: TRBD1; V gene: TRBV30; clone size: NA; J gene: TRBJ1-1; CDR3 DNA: TGTGCCTGGAGTGTTAGGAGAGGGAGGGGGACAGGGAACACTGAAGCTTTCTTT; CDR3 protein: CAWSVRRGRGTGNTEAFF
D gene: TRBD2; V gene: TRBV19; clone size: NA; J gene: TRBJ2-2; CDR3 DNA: TGTGCCAGTAGTATGGGGGAGGGCACCGGGGAGCTGTTTTTT; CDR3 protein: CASSMGEGTGELFF
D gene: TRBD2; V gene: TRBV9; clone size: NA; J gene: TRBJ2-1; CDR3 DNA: TGTGCCAGCAGCGTTATTGGGAGGGCCAATGAGCAGTTCTTC; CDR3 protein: CASSVIGRANEQFF
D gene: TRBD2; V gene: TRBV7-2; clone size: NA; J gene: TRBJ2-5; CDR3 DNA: TGTGCCAGCAGCTTATGGGCGGGAGGGACAGAGACCCAGTACTTC; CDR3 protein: CASSLWAGGTETQYF
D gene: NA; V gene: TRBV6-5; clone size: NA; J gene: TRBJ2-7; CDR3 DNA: TGTGCCAGCAGTCCGACGCCGGGAGCAGCCTACGAGCAGTACTTC; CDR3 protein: CASSPTPGAAYEQYF
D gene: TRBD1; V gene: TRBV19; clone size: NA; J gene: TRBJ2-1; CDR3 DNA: TGTGCCAGTAGTATAGGGGACAGCCCATTCTACAATGAGCAGTTCTTC; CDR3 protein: CASSIGDSPFYNEQFF
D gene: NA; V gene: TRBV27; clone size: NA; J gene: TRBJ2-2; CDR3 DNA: TGTGCCAGCAGGTGGCAGAAGAACACCGGGGAGCTGTTTTTT; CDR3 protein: CASRWQKNTGELFF
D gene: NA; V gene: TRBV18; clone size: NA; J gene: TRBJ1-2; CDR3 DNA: TGTGCCAGCTCACCAGGTCGGTATGGCTACACCTTC; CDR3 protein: CASSPGRYGYTF
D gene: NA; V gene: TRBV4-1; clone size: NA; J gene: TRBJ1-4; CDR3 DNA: TGCGCCAGCAGCCAAGATGGGGCAGGGGTGGGCGAAAAACTGTTTTTT; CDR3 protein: CASSQDGAGVGEKLFF
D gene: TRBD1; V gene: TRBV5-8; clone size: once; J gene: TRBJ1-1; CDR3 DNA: TGTGCCAGCAGCCTTACGGGACAGGGGGGTCCCACTGAAGCTTTCTTT; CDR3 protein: CASSLTGQGGPTEAFF
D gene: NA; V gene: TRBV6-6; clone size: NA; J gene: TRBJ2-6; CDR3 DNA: TGTGCCAGCAGTCTAAAGAGCTCTGGGGCCAACGTCCTGACTTTC; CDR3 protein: CASSLKSSGANVLTF
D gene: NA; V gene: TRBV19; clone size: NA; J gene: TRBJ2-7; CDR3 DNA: TGTGCCAGTAGCCTGACAGGAATCTACGAGCAGTACTTC; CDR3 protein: CASSLTGIYEQYF
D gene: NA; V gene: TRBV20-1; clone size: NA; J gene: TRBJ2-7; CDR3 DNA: TGCAGTGCTAGAGTCAACGAGCAGTACTTC; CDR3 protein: CSARVNEQYF
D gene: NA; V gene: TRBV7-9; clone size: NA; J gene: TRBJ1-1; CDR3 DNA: TGTGCCAGCAGCCAGGTTGGTGGGACTGAAGCTTTCTTT; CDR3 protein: CASSQVGGTEAFF
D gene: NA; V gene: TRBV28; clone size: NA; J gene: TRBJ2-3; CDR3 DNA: TGTGCCAGCAGGCCACAGGGAAATAGGGATACGCAGTATTTT; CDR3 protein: CASRPQGNRDTQYF
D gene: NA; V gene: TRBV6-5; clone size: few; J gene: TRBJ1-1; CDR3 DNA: TGTGCCAGCAGACTGGACAAGAACACTGAAGCTTTCTTT; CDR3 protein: CASRLDKNTEAFF
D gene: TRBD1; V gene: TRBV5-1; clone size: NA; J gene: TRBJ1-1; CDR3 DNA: TGCGCCAGCAGCCTACAGGGGGAGTCGAACACTGAAGCTTTCTTT; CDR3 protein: CASSLQGESNTEAFF
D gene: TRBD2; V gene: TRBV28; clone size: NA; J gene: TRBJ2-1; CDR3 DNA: TGTGCCAGCAGTTTACTTGGCGGGAGGGGCAATGAGCAGTTCTTC; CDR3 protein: CASSLLGGRGNEQFF